The 10 T cell receptor beta chains below all came from one sample that was sequenced in a study of response to subunit inactivated influenza vaccine. TCRdb reprocessed the RT-PCR reads with MiXCR, giving one entry per CDR3 protein. The repertoire consists of about 650,000 distinct CDR3 sequences, with around 13% occurring once and the leading ten covering less than 8.5%. The input for sequencing was PBMCs from blood, taken roughly 2 weeks before vaccination. The origin of the receptors is a man in his fifties or sixties who received an inactivated influenza vaccine.

The chain employs TRBV7-3 and TRBJ2-1, with 12 bases fitting TRBD2. CDR1 SGHTA and CDR2 FQGTGA come from the germline V gene. V shed 4 bases, J shed 9 bases, and the junction held 7 bases outside the gene matches. The length of the CDR3 is 15 residues. The CDR3 region has the DNA TGTGCCAGCAGCTCCGGACTAGCGGGATACGGTGAGCAGTTCTTC. It specifies CASSSGLAGYGEQFF.

The rearrangement links TRBV20-1 to TRBJ2-2, with 7 bases identical to TRBD1. The CDR3 has 14 amino acids. The germline gives CDR1 DFQATT, CDR2 SNEGSKA (reference sequence). V was pared by 6 bases and J by 7 bases, with 11 bases of the junction left unmatched. The CDR3: CSARPEGAVGELFF. The CDR3 region has the DNA TGCAGTGCCCGACCCGAGGGGGCTGTCGGGGAGCTGTTTTTT.

This clonotype was seen only a few times. This chain links TRBV12-3 or TRBV12-4 with TRBJ1-2; 7 positions agree with TRBD1. The V segment lost 5 bases and the J segment 1 base; nucleotides outside the gene matches: 10. The CDR3 covers 16 residues. CDR3 in DNA: TGTGCCAGCAGTCCACGCGGGACAGCTTTTAACTATGGCTACACCTTC. Residues: CASSPRGTAFNYGYTF.

The V call is TRBV28, the J call TRBJ1-6; no clear D gene. This CDR3 has 16 residues. V lost 7 bases, J lost 0 bases, and 13 bases lay in between. The germline V gene encodes CDR1 MDHEN and CDR2 SYDVKM. CDR3 protein: CASKDGSNSYNSPLHF. Here the CDR3 DNA reads TGTGCCAGCAAGGATGGTTCGAACTCCTATAATTCACCCCTCCACTTT.

The chain employs TRBV18 and TRBJ2-5; D is uncertain. The CDR3 length is 13 residues. The V and J ends lost 4 bases and 4 bases respectively, with 10 bases between them. Looked up from germline, CDR1 is KGHSH and CDR2 is LQKENI. The CDR3 protein is CASSRAPGETQYF. The CDR3 DNA follows: TGTGCCAGCTCACGAGCACCTGGAGAGACCCAGTACTTC.

The CDR3 DNA is TGTGCCAGCAGTCTAATCGGGGGGGCCTACGAGCAGTACTTC. It is translated as CASSLIGGAYEQYF. V and J are TRBV27 and TRBJ2-7; TRBD2 agrees at 8 bases. V dropped 5 bases and J dropped 2; count of bases not matched to a gene: 5. CDR1 is MNHEY and CDR2 is SMNVEV in the germline V gene (reference sequence). This CDR3 contains 14 residues.

This clonotype came up once. V is TRBV7-8 and J is TRBJ1-5, with unresolved D. Germline CDR1 reads SGHVS; CDR2 reads FQNEAQ. The ends were cut back, 4 bases at V and 1 base at J, with 11 bases in the middle. The CDR3 is 15 residues long. CDR3 region: CASSSYPRSNQPQHF. DNA for the CDR3: TGTGCCAGCAGCTCATACCCGAGGAGCAATCAGCCCCAGCATTTT. Using reference TRBV7-8 and TRBJ1-5 for the parts outside the CDR3, the full variable domain is GAGVSQSPRYKVAKRGQDVALRCDPISGHVSLFWYQQALGQGPEFLTYFQNEAQLDKSGLPSDRFFAERPEGSVSTLKIQRTQQEDSAVYLCASSSYPRSNQPQHFGDGTRLSIL.

This clonotype was counted a few times. V is TRBV20-1 and J is TRBJ2-2; D possibly corresponds to TRBD2 (5 bases). The CDR3 runs 15 residues. CDR1 and CDR2 from the germline V gene are DFQATT and SNEGSKA (reference sequence). The germline V and J ends were trimmed by 3 bases and 1 base, with 12 bases remaining between them. Here the CDR3 reads CSASPIGVNTGELFF. Here the CDR3 DNA reads TGCAGTGCTAGTCCAATCGGGGTGAACACCGGGGAGCTGTTTTTT.

This chain joins TRBV9 and TRBJ2-3, with TRBD2 as a possible D gene (6 bases). Looked up from germline, CDR1 is SGDLS and CDR2 is YYNGEE. The CDR3 runs 15 residues. Trimming took 0 bases from V and 8 from J, leaving 16 bases between them. DNA for the CDR3: TGTGCCAGCAGCGTAGGTGGTAGCGGTCCTTCTACGCAGTATTTT. It yields the protein CASSVGGSGPSTQYF.

This clonotype showed up many times. The chain recombines TRBV3-1 with TRBJ2-7; D ambiguous. This CDR3 comprises 13 residues. Trimming shortened V by 1 base and J by 4 bases, and 8 bases separated the two germline ends. Looked up from germline, CDR1 is LGHDT and CDR2 is YNNKEL (reference sequence). The CDR3 sequence: CASSQAGSYEQYF. Written as DNA, the CDR3 is TGTGCCAGCAGCCAAGCCGGGTCATACGAGCAGTACTTC.